In this sample, the clone carrying this T cell receptor (beta chain) turned up a few times. Antigen specificity is unknown. This CDR3 is 14 amino acids long. Per the germline V gene, CDR1 is SEHNR and CDR2 is FQNEAQ (reference sequence). Trimming at V came to 5 bases and at J to 5 bases, leaving 5 bases not matched to a gene. One heparinised blood draw, averaging about 116 mL, came from each donor. This specimen comes from a study of beta chain features in type 1 diabetes. Study results and caveats: Compared to healthy donors, patients appeared to have naive, central memory and Treg TCRB repertoires that were more alike. A cDNA-based sequencing approach could over-represent cells with high TCR expression. Type 1 diabetes patients had moderately but significantly shorter TCRB CDR3s in all four CD4+ subsets.

Every bit of the isolated RNA underwent reverse transcription, so sequencing read expressed TCRB transcripts. Assay used: immunoSEQ multiplex PCR; TCRdb lists only in-frame clones, some missing. The data contain about 900,000 clones, about 17% of them singletons. This receptor was obtained from a young woman in good health. This chain links TRBV7-9 with TRBJ1-5; 8 bases are shared with TRBD1. Sequencing input: naive CD4+ T cells from blood. As DNA, the CDR3 is TGTGCCAGCAGCCGGACAGGGAGTCATCAGCCCCAGCATTTT. Its protein product is CASSRTGSHQPQHF. The full variable domain, with the rest looked up from reference TRBV7-9 and TRBJ1-5, is DTGVSQNPRHKITKRGQNVTFRCDPISEHNRLYWYRQTLGQGPEFLTYFQNEAQLEKSRLLSDRFSAERPKGSFSTLEIQRTEQGDSAMYLCASSRTGSHQPQHFGDGTRLSIL.